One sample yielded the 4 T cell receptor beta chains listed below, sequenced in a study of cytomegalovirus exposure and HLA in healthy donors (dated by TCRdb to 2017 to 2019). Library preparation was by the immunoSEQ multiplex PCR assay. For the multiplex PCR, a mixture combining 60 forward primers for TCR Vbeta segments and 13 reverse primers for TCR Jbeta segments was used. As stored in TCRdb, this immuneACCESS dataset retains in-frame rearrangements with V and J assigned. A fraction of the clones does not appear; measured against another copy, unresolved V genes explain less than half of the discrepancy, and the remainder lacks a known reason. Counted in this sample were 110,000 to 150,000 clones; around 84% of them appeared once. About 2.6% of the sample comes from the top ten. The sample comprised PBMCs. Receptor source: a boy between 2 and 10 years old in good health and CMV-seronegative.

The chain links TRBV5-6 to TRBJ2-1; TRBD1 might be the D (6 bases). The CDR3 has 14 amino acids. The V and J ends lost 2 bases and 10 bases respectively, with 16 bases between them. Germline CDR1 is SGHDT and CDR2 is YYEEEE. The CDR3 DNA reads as TGTGCCAGCAGCTTATCGGACAGCGGCCCCGAGCAGTTCTTC. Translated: CASSLSDSGPEQFF. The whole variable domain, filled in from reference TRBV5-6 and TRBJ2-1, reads DAGVTQSPTHLIKTRGQQVTLRCSPKSGHDTVSWYQQALGQGPQFIFQYYEEEERQRGNFPDRFSGHQFPNYSSELNVNALLLGDSALYLCASSLSDSGPEQFFGPGTRLTVL.

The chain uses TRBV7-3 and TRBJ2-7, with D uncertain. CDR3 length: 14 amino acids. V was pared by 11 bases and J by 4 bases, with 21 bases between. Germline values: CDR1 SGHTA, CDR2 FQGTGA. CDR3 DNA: TGTGCCCCCGTTCTAATGAGCAACCCTTACGAGCAGTACTTC. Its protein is CAPVLMSNPYEQYF.

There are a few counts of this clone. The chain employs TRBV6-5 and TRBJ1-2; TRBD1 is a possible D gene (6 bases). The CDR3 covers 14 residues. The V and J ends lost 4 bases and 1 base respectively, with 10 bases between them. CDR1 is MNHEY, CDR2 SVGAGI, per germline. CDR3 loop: CASSSGTFNYGYTF. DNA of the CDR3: TGTGCCAGCAGTTCCGGGACATTTAACTATGGCTACACCTTC.

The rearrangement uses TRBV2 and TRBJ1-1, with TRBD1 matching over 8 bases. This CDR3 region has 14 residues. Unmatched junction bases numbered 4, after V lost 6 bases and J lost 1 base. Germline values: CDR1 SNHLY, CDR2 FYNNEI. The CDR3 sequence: CASRDREGNTEAFF. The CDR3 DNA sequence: TGTGCCAGCAGGGACAGGGAGGGGAACACTGAAGCTTTCTTT.